This T cell receptor (beta chain) originates from a study of naive and memory T cell subsets. Ten or more counts support this clonotype. Whole blood, roughly 2.5 ml, came from adult healthy volunteers. Alpha and beta constant region primers primed reverse transcription for blood and skin samples. TCRdb processed the 5' RACE reads anew with MiXCR; each CDR3 protein has one entry. Among roughly 26,000 distinct CDR3 sequences listed, roughly 25% were seen once. The CDR3 loop spans 14 amino acids. V was clipped by 4 bases and J by 7 bases; unmatched bases: 6. Looked up from germline, CDR1 is MNHNS and CDR2 is SASEGT.

The clonotype originates from a female donor in good health. V is TRBV6-1 and J is TRBJ2-1; 8 nucleotides line up with TRBD2. The CDR3 nucleotides are TGTGCCAGCAGTGGCCGGGGGGGGAGGAATGAGCAGTTCTTC. Amino acid sequence: CASSGRGGRNEQFF.